Shown below are 24 T cell receptor beta chains from a single sample sequenced in a study of blood T cell repertoires in COVID-19. Measured with immunoSEQ multiplex PCR; TCRdb has only the in-frame clones, and not every one. The data show about 100,000 clones, about 80% seen once. Sequenced material: peripheral blood. Receptors were obtained from a woman in her 70s with acute or convalescent COVID-19.

V gene TRBV5-1 combines with J gene TRBJ2-6, with a possible D match to TRBD1 (5 bases). This CDR3 region has 17 residues. V was cut by 1 base and J by 0 bases, with 11 bases left in between. Germline CDR1 is SGHRS and CDR2 is YFSETQ. The CDR3, as DNA: TGCGCCAGCAGCTTGAGGGGCAGCACCTCTGGGGCCAACGTCCTGACTTTC. Amino acid sequence: CASSLRGSTSGANVLTF. Complete variable domain (other parts from reference TRBV5-1 and TRBJ2-6): KAGVTQTPRYLIKTRGQQVTLSCSPISGHRSVSWYQQTPGQGLQFLFEYFSETQRNKGNFPGRFSGRQFSNSRSEMNVSTLELGDSALYLCASSLRGSTSGANVLTFGAGSRLTVL.

The rearrangement uses TRBV7-9 and TRBJ2-1; 14 bases match TRBD2. Germline V gene lookup returns CDR1 SEHNR and CDR2 FQNEAQ (reference sequence). J gave up 10 bases and V 5 bases, and 10 bases lay outside the gene matches. The CDR3 contains 16 residues. The DNA of the CDR3 is TGTGCCAGCAGCCCTTCCGGGACTAGCGGGGGCGGGGAGCAGTTCTTC. Translating it yields CASSPSGTSGGGEQFF.

The chain combines TRBV7-3 with TRBJ1-1; the D is unclear. The length of the CDR3 is 13 residues. In germline, CDR1 is SGHTA, CDR2 FQGTGA. Trimming stripped 3 bases from V and 2 bases from J, with 7 bases between. CDR3 loop: CASSFNLNTEAFF. CDR3 bases: TGTGCCAGCAGCTTTAATCTAAACACTGAAGCTTTCTTT.

This clone has only a few counts. CDR3 sequence: CASSQDSYQPQHF. The CDR3 region has the DNA TGTGCCAGCAGCCAGGACAGTTATCAGCCCCAGCATTTT. The gene calls are TRBV14 and TRBJ1-5; tentatively, D is TRBD1 (6 bases). This CDR3 has 13 amino acids. Trimming stripped 3 bases from V and 5 bases from J, with 8 bases between. The V gene's germline CDR1 is SGHDN and CDR2 FVKESK.

Only a few counts were recorded for this clone. The chain carries TRBV7-9 and TRBJ2-7; no clear D gene. Germline V lookup: CDR1 SEHNR, CDR2 FQNEAQ (reference sequence). This CDR3 is built from 14 residues. V lost 3 bases, J lost 2 bases, and 11 bases lay in between. The CDR3 nucleotides read TGTGCCAGCAGCTTTTCTGTCAGCGCCTACGAGCAGTACGTC. Protein product: CASSFSVSAYEQYV.

This sequence joins TRBV19 and TRBJ2-2; TRBD2 agrees at 10 bases. From germline, CDR1 is LNHDA and CDR2 SQIVND (reference sequence). This CDR3 has 15 amino acids. V lost 7 bases, J lost 1 base, and 3 bases stayed unmatched. As DNA, the CDR3 is TGTGCCAGTATCCCTAGCGGGGGGAACACCGGGGAGCTGTTTTTT. Its protein is CASIPSGGNTGELFF.

The rearrangement uses TRBV7-9 and TRBJ2-5; the D is unclear. CDR3 length: 14 amino acids. CDR1 SEHNR and CDR2 FQNEAQ come from the germline V gene (reference sequence). Trimming shortened V by 4 bases and J by 2 bases, and 11 bases separated the two germline ends. The CDR3 reads CASSSPRNQETQYF. DNA for the CDR3: TGTGCCAGCAGCTCTCCGCGAAATCAAGAGACCCAGTACTTC.

The chain has TRBV9 and TRBJ2-3; 7 bases map to TRBD2. CDR3 size: 15 residues. J was trimmed by 2 bases and V by 1 base; bases with no gene match: 4. From germline, CDR1 is SGDLS and CDR2 YYNGEE. The CDR3 coding sequence is TGTGCCAGCAGCGTAAGCGGGGCGTTCACAGATACGCAGTATTTT. It codes for CASSVSGAFTDTQYF.

This clone came up once. This chain links TRBV12-3 or TRBV12-4 with TRBJ2-1; D call uncertain. The V end was cut by 1 base, the J end by 8 bases, with 3 bases between. The CDR3 sequence is 11 residues long. The CDR3: CASSLGHEQFF. For the CDR3, the DNA is TGTGCCAGCAGTTTAGGGCATGAGCAGTTCTTC.

The DNA of the CDR3 is TGTGCCTGGAGTCCCTCTGGGCAGGGTGGCGGCTACACCTTC. Its protein is CAWSPSGQGGGYTF. This chain joins TRBV30 and TRBJ1-2; D might be TRBD1 (5 bases). The V gene lost 2 bases and the J gene lost 8 bases, with 18 bases spanning the gap. The CDR3 has 14 residues. Germline lookup yields CDR1 GTSNPN and CDR2 SVGIG (reference sequence).

The genes are TRBV6-5 and TRBJ1-1; the match to TRBD1 covers 7 bases. The germline V gene encodes CDR1 MNHEY and CDR2 SVGAGI. Losses at the gene ends were 4 bases for V and 5 bases for J; bases not matched to a gene: 7. The CDR3 is made up of 14 amino acids. CDR3 DNA sequence: TGTGCCAGCAGTTCCCGGGGACAGTGGACTGAAGCTTTCTTT. Translated: CASSSRGQWTEAFF.

The chain couples TRBV2 to TRBJ2-3; no clear D. The CDR3 runs 16 residues. V was shortened by 2 bases and J by 0 bases, with 12 bases between the two germline ends. CDR1 is SNHLY and CDR2 is FYNNEI in the germline V gene. CDR3 coding DNA: TGTGCCAGCAGTGAAATCCTCGGCGGAAGCACAGATACGCAGTATTTT. Residues: CASSEILGGSTDTQYF. The complete variable domain, with remaining parts taken from reference TRBV2 and TRBJ2-3, reads EPEVTQTPSHQVTQMGQEVILRCVPISNHLYFYWYRQILGQKVEFLVSFYNNEISEKSEIFDDQFSVERPDGSNFTLKIRSTKLEDSAMYFCASSEILGGSTDTQYFGPGTRLTVL.

The rearrangement links TRBV11-3 to TRBJ2-1; TRBD1 matches 7 bases. Germline values: CDR1 SGHNT, CDR2 YENEEA. The CDR3 consists of 15 residues. The junction had 8 bases not matched to a gene; V was cut back by 1 base and J by 8 bases. CDR3 DNA: TGTGCCAGCAGCTTAGGAGGGGGCGCGTCAGATGAGCAGTTCTTC. This codes for CASSLGGGASDEQFF.

This chain connects TRBV15 to TRBJ2-2, with D uncertain. Germline V gene sequence: CDR1 LNHNV, CDR2 YYDKDF (reference sequence). The V end was cut by 4 bases, the J end by 7 bases, with 16 bases between. This CDR3 contains 15 residues. The chain's CDR3 is CATSTAGTTGGELFF. The CDR3, as DNA: TGTGCCACCAGCACGGCAGGCACCACCGGCGGGGAGCTGTTTTTT.

This clone was detected only a few times. V usage is TRBV11-2 and J usage is TRBJ1-1, with TRBD1 matching 7 bases. This CDR3 is built from 15 residues. Germline CDR1 reads SGHAT; CDR2 reads FQNNGV. V dropped 5 bases and J dropped 2; count of bases not matched to a gene: 8. The chain's CDR3 is CASSPGDRDNTEAFF. The CDR3 region has the DNA TGTGCCAGCAGCCCAGGGGACAGAGATAACACTGAAGCTTTCTTT.

The genes are TRBV5-1 and TRBJ2-7; the D gene is possibly TRBD2 (5 bases). The germline V gene has CDR1 SGHRS and CDR2 YFSETQ. This CDR3 has 14 residues. V was clipped by 0 bases and J by 5 bases, with 12 bases between them. The chain's CDR3 is CASSLGVPGDEQYV. CDR3 DNA: TGCGCCAGCAGCTTGGGTGTCCCCGGGGACGAGCAGTACGTC.

The sample holds a few counts of this clone. V is TRBV6-1 and J is TRBJ2-7, with 7 bases that match TRBD1. Germline CDR1 is MNHNS and CDR2 is SASEGT. This CDR3 spans 15 amino acids. V lost 1 base and J lost 7; bases outside the gene matches: 10. CDR3: CASSEVGTDAREQYF. CDR3 bases: TGTGCCAGCAGTGAAGTGGGGACAGATGCTCGGGAGCAGTACTTC.

The genes are TRBV28 and TRBJ1-1; D is perhaps TRBD1 (6 bases). The CDR3 sequence is 14 residues long. Trimming pared 3 bases from V and 7 bases from J, leaving 15 bases between. Germline V gives CDR1 MDHEN, CDR2 SYDVKM. The CDR3 loop is CASSLRGGSGEAFF. The CDR3 bases are TGTGCCAGCAGTTTGAGGGGGGGGAGTGGTGAAGCTTTCTTT.

This clone has just one count. This rearrangement joins TRBV11-2 to TRBJ2-1, with 8 bases that match TRBD1. The CDR3 loop spans 16 amino acids. Germline-derived CDR1 and CDR2 are SGHAT and FQNNGV. Trimming at V came to 4 bases and at J to 7 bases, leaving 12 bases not matched to a gene. The chain's CDR3 is CASSWTGLPAENEQFF. The CDR3 DNA sequence: TGTGCCAGCAGCTGGACAGGGTTGCCCGCGGAAAATGAGCAGTTCTTC.

The chain links TRBV27 to TRBJ1-2; the match to TRBD1 covers 8 bases. CDR3 length equals 17 residues. Germline-derived CDR1 and CDR2 are MNHEY and SMNVEV (reference sequence). With V trimmed by 6 bases and J by 6 bases, 18 bases remained unmatched. This CDR3 is CASSSTHSKDRADGYTF. For the CDR3, the DNA is TGTGCCAGCAGCTCGACCCACTCTAAGGACAGGGCCGATGGCTACACCTTC.

The chain links TRBV27 to TRBJ2-1, with 9 bases identical to TRBD2. This CDR3 is 14 amino acids long. Germline V gene data show CDR1 as MNHEY and CDR2 as SMNVEV (reference sequence). Unmatched junction bases numbered 5, after V lost 5 bases and J lost 6 bases. The CDR3 is CASSSAGGLNEQFF. The DNA of the CDR3 is TGTGCCAGCAGTAGTGCGGGGGGGCTCAATGAGCAGTTCTTC.

The chain combines TRBV9 with TRBJ1-5, with D possibly being TRBD1 (5 bases). V lost 2 bases to trimming and J lost 3 bases, with 9 bases between them. Germline V gene sequence: CDR1 SGDLS, CDR2 YYNGEE. There are 14 residues in the CDR3. Written as DNA, the CDR3 is TGTGCCAGCAGCGTGACAGACGACAATCAGCCCCAGCATTTT. It specifies CASSVTDDNQPQHF.

This clone appeared a few times. The chain recombines TRBV7-9 with TRBJ1-2, with 7 bases matching TRBD1. Trimming took 6 bases from V and 3 from J; bases not matched to a gene: 10. CDR3 length equals 15 residues. The germline gives CDR1 SEHNR, CDR2 FQNEAQ (reference sequence). The CDR3: CASRPSSGTDYGYTF. DNA for the CDR3: TGTGCCAGCAGACCATCTTCCGGGACAGACTATGGCTACACCTTC.

The rearrangement links TRBV3-1 (or the pseudogene TRBV3-2) to TRBJ1-1; 7 bases are shared with TRBD1. After removal of 0 bases from V and 6 bases from J, the junction contained 7 bases not matched to a gene. Per the germline V gene, CDR1 is LGHDT and CDR2 is YNNKEL (reference sequence). The CDR3 runs to 15 residues. The CDR3 DNA reads TGTGCCAGCAGCCAAGACCTGGGACAGATCGCTGAAGCTTTCTTT. This encodes CASSQDLGQIAEAFF.